The 19 T cell receptor beta chains listed next were all sequenced from one sample in a study of blood T cells in healthy people across ages. A sample-barcoded 5' primer and a J-beta primer mix were used in a second PCR of about 7 to 11 cycles. TCRdb itself ran the 5' RACE reads through MiXCR, one entry per CDR3 protein. The sample comprises hundreds of thousands of distinct CDR3 sequences, 45% to 55% of which are singletons, and roughly 24% rests with the top ten. The sample comprised blood. The receptor source for this set is an elderly man in good health.

The chain has TRBV4-1 and TRBJ2-5, with 8 positions matching TRBD2. The better agreement between TRBJ2-7 and the DNA end casts doubt on the J call. In germline, CDR1 is MGHRA, CDR2 YSYEKL. The CDR3 consists of 15 residues. The CDR3 spells CASSQDEREIREQYF. CDR3 sequence (DNA): TGCGCCAGCAGCCAAGATGAGCGGGAGATTCGCGAGCAGTACTTC.

The chain carries TRBV15 and TRBJ1-1; possible D gene TRBD1, 6 bases. The CDR3 is 12 amino acids. Germline CDR1 is LNHNV and CDR2 is YYDKDF (reference sequence). V lost 7 bases, J lost 4 bases, and 10 bases lay in between. CDR3 bases: TGTGCCACCACACGGGACACCACTGAAGCTTTCTTT. Amino acids: CATTRDTTEAFF. The complete variable domain, with remaining parts taken from reference TRBV15 and TRBJ1-1, reads DAMVIQNPRYQVTQFGKPVTLSCSQTLNHNVMYWYQQKSSQAPKLLFHYYDKDFNNEADTPDNFQSRRPNTSFCFLDIRSPGLGDTAMYLCATTRDTTEAFFGQGTRLTVV.

The gene calls are TRBV20-1 and TRBJ2-1; possible D gene TRBD2, 6 bases. Trimming stripped 6 bases from V and 8 bases from J, with 20 bases between. The germline V gene has CDR1 DFQATT and CDR2 SNEGSKA (reference sequence). The CDR3 totals 14 residues. CDR3 sequence reads: CSAPTAEGLYEQFF. CDR3 DNA: TGCAGTGCCCCAACCGCGGAGGGCCTGTATGAGCAGTTCTTC.

This clonotype came up once. V and J are TRBV18 and TRBJ2-7; the D is unclear. Germline CDR1 and CDR2: KGHSH and LQKENI. The CDR3 sequence is 12 residues long. V gave up 4 bases and J gave up 6 bases, with 10 bases separating them. This chain's CDR3 is CASSLLPFEQYF. The CDR3 bases are TGTGCCAGCTCACTCCTCCCCTTCGAGCAGTACTTC.

V gene TRBV6-2 or TRBV6-3 combines with J gene TRBJ2-7, with D hard to call. Germline CDR1 MNHEY, CDR2 SVGEGT. Trimming stripped 4 bases from V and 5 bases from J, with 6 bases between. The CDR3 length is 11 residues. The CDR3 sequence is CASSSLNEQYF. In DNA, the CDR3 is TGTGCCAGCAGTTCTCTTAACGAGCAGTACTTC.

The chain uses TRBV12-3 or TRBV12-4 and TRBJ2-7, with 7 bases matching TRBD1. Unmatched junction bases numbered 11, after V lost 5 bases and J lost 4 bases. The CDR3 sequence is 15 residues long. CDR3: CASSPWDRRAYEQYF. In DNA, the CDR3 is TGTGCCAGCAGTCCCTGGGACAGACGGGCGTACGAGCAGTACTTC.

This clonotype was seen a few times. V and J are TRBV7-2 and TRBJ1-2, with D unclear. The CDR3 has 16 amino acids. The germline V and J ends were trimmed by 2 bases and 4 bases, with 17 bases remaining between them. Germline lookup yields CDR1 SGHTA and CDR2 FQGNSA. The CDR3 sequence: CASSLNGGAVPYGYTF. DNA for the CDR3: TGTGCCAGCAGCTTAAACGGTGGCGCAGTGCCCTATGGCTACACCTTC. Drawing the rest from reference TRBV7-2 and TRBJ1-2, the complete variable domain is GAGVSQSPSNKVTEKGKDVELRCDPISGHTALYWYRQSLGQGLEFLIYFQGNSAPDKSGLPSDRFSAERTGGSVSTLTIQRTQQEDSAVYLCASSLNGGAVPYGYTFGSGTRLTVV.

CDR3 in amino acids: CASSEGLNQPQHF. CDR3 DNA: TGTGCCAGCTCAGAGGGTCTCAATCAGCCCCAGCATTTT. This chain joins TRBV18 and TRBJ1-5; no definite D call. The CDR3 runs to 13 residues. Germline loops: CDR1 KGHSH, CDR2 LQKENI. V lost 5 bases and J 3 bases, leaving 8 bases between the germline ends.

This clonotype was seen only once. The rearrangement joins TRBV6-5 to TRBJ2-7; D remains ambiguous. Germline V lookup: CDR1 MNHEY, CDR2 SVGAGI. This CDR3 contains 11 residues. V was cut by 7 bases and J by 4 bases, with 8 bases left in between. The CDR3 sequence is CASMTRYEQYF. CDR3 nucleotides: TGTGCCAGCATGACTCGGTACGAGCAGTACTTC.

This clonotype was seen more than once but under ten times. DNA of the CDR3: TGTGCCAGCAGCTTAGTACCCTCGGGCGCCGCCTACGAGCAGTACTTC. Its protein product is CASSLVPSGAAYEQYF. This rearrangement joins TRBV7-9 to TRBJ2-7; D uncertain. This CDR3 has 16 residues. Germline V gene sequence: CDR1 SEHNR, CDR2 FQNEAQ (reference sequence). V was trimmed by 1 base and J by 2 bases, leaving 15 bases between them. Drawing the rest from reference TRBV7-9 and TRBJ2-7, the complete variable domain is DTGVSQNPRHKITKRGQNVTFRCDPISEHNRLYWYRQTLGQGPEFLTYFQNEAQLEKSRLLSDRFSAERPKGSFSTLEIQRTEQGDSAMYLCASSLVPSGAAYEQYFGPGTRLTVT.

V gene TRBV7-2 combines with J gene TRBJ2-4; 13 positions agree with TRBD2. Germline lookup yields CDR1 SGHTA and CDR2 FQGNSA. V dropped 6 bases and J dropped 0; count of bases not matched to a gene: 8. This CDR3 is built from 18 residues. CDR3 in DNA: TGTGCCAGCAGACCCACTAGCGGGGGGGGACTAGCCAAAAACATTCAGTACTTC. This translates into CASRPTSGGGLAKNIQYF.

This chain uses TRBV7-6 with TRBJ2-5; TRBD1 is a possible D gene (5 bases). Near its end, the DNA agrees better with TRBJ2-7, so the J call may be wrong. From germline, CDR1 is SGHVS and CDR2 FNYEAQ. This CDR3 has 14 residues. As DNA, the CDR3 is TGTGCCAGCAGCTCGACAGATTATACTTACGAGCAGTACTTC. Translating gives CASSSTDYTYEQYF.

This clonotype was detected only once. V is TRBV25-1 and J is TRBJ1-2; 8 nucleotides agree with TRBD1. The CDR3 contains 15 residues. Germline loops: CDR1 MGHDK, CDR2 SYGVNS. The trim removed 2 bases at V and 2 bases at J, leaving 4 bases unmatched. As DNA, the CDR3 is TGTGCCAGCAGTGAACCCGGGACAGGAAACTATGGCTACACCTTC. Translation gives CASSEPGTGNYGYTF.

CDR3 nucleotide sequence: TGCAGTGCAGCGAGGACAGGGCGGGAGCAGTTCTTC. Protein: CSAARTGREQFF. The chain joins TRBV20-1 to TRBJ2-1; 8 bases agree with TRBD1. In germline, CDR1 is DFQATT, CDR2 SNEGSKA (reference sequence). The CDR3 runs to 12 residues. V was pared by 6 bases and J by 10 bases, with 8 bases of the junction left unmatched.

The genes are TRBV7-9 and TRBJ2-2; D perhaps matches TRBD1 (7 bases). This CDR3 is 15 amino acids long. Germline V gene lookup returns CDR1 SEHNR and CDR2 FQNEAQ (reference sequence). Trimming pared 6 bases from V and 5 bases from J, leaving 16 bases between. The chain's CDR3 is CASSSGQAGTGELFF. The CDR3 bases are TGTGCCAGCAGTTCCGGACAGGCGGGAACCGGGGAGCTGTTTTTT. Supplemented by reference TRBV7-9 and TRBJ2-2, the full variable domain reads DTGVSQNPRHKITKRGQNVTFRCDPISEHNRLYWYRQTLGQGPEFLTYFQNEAQLEKSRLLSDRFSAERPKGSFSTLEIQRTEQGDSAMYLCASSSGQAGTGELFFGEGSRLTVL.

The rearrangement uses TRBV10-3 and TRBJ1-4; no firm D call. The germline CDR1 and CDR2 sequences are ENHRY and SYGVKD. Trimming took off 5 bases at V and 0 bases at J, with 13 bases between the two ends. The CDR3 runs to 16 residues. The CDR3 spells CAISPGSVATNEKLFF. The DNA for the CDR3 is TGTGCCATCAGTCCCGGGAGTGTTGCAACTAATGAAAAACTGTTTTTT.

V and J are TRBV7-2 and TRBJ1-4; no reliable D call. Deletions cut 2 bases from V and 6 bases from J, with 16 bases between. The CDR3 has 16 residues. Germline V lookup: CDR1 SGHTA, CDR2 FQGNSA. The CDR3 spells CASSLQRRVRDEKLFF. For the CDR3, the DNA is TGTGCCAGCAGCTTACAGCGGCGGGTCCGGGATGAAAAACTGTTTTTT.

Concerning this clonotype itself: A much larger clone sits a single nucleotide away, making a read error possible. The CDR3 sequence: CASRPGRNEQFF. The CDR3 region has the DNA TGTGCCAGCAGGCCCGGACGGAATGAGCAGTTCTTC. The rearrangement uses TRBV6-5 and TRBJ2-1; D is undetermined. The length of the CDR3 is 12 residues. Germline CDR1 and CDR2: MNHEY and SVGAGI. The V end was cut by 6 bases, the J end by 7 bases, with 10 bases between.

In this sample, this clonotype turned up a few times. V and J are TRBV20-1 and TRBJ2-3; 10 nucleotides align to TRBD2. Germline V CDR1 and CDR2: DFQATT, SNEGSKA (reference sequence). This CDR3 comprises 17 residues. After removal of 0 bases from V and 2 bases from J, the junction contained 8 bases not matched to a gene. This chain's CDR3 is CSARDLSGGPHTDTQYF. The CDR3, as DNA: TGCAGTGCTAGAGATCTTAGCGGGGGGCCACACACAGATACGCAGTATTTT.